The present TCR beta chain was sequenced within a study of T cell responses to AZD1222 COVID-19 vaccine. The CDR3 loop spans 12 amino acids. The germline CDR1 and CDR2 sequences are SGHRS and YFSETQ. The V end lost 0 bases, the J end lost 7 bases, and 8 bases lay between the germline ends. Sequencing used immunoSEQ multiplex PCR; TCRdb keeps in-frame clones, though not all of them. This table has 100,000 or so clones, roughly 91% appearing once. Whole-study findings and limits: Researchers report vaccine-associated CD4 TCRs spanning spike, with dominance at 160-218 and 743-854.

Turning to this clone: Its antigen is as yet unknown.

This chain connects TRBV5-1 to TRBJ2-7, with D tentatively TRBD2 (6 bases). Sequencing was performed on peripheral blood, taken on day 0 of AZD1222 vaccination. The sequence came from an adult in good health. CDR3 coding DNA: TGCGCCAGCAGCTTGGTTCGGGGGGAGCAGTACTTC. Protein: CASSLVRGEQYF.